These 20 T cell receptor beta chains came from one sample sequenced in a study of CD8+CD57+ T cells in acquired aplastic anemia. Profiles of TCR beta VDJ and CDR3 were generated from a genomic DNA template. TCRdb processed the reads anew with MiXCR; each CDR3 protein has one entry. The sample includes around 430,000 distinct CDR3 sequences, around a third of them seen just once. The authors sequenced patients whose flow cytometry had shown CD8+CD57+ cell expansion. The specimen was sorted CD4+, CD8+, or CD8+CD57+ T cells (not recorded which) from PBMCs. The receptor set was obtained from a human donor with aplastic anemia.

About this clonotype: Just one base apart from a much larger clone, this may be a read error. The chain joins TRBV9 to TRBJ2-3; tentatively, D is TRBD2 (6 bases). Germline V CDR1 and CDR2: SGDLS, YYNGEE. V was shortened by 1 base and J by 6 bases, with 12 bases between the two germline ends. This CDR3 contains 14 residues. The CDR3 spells CASSVSTGSDTQYF. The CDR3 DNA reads TGTGCCAGCAGCGTATCGACCGGGAGCGATACGCAGTATTTT.

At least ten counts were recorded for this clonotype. CDR3 residues: CASSPGLFTEAFF. DNA for the CDR3: TGTGCCAGTAGCCCTGGTTTGTTCACTGAAGCTTTCTTT. The chain links TRBV19 to TRBJ1-1, with D uncertain. CDR3 length: 13 residues. Trimming removed 6 bases from V and 4 bases from J, with 12 bases in between. Looked up from germline, CDR1 is LNHDA and CDR2 is SQIVND (reference sequence).

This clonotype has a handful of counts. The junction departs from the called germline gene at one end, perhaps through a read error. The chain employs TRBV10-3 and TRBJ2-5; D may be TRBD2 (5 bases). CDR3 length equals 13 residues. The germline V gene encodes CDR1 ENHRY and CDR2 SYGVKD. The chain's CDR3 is CASSEGSQETQYF. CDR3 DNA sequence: TGTGCCAGCAGTGAGGGTTCTCAGGAGACCCAGTACTTC.

In DNA form, the CDR3 reads TGTGCCAGCAGCTTCGGGACAGCGAACACCGGGGAGCTGTTTTTT. This sequence encodes CASSFGTANTGELFF. This chain joins TRBV5-5 and TRBJ2-2; 7 nucleotides align to TRBD1. The CDR3 is 15 amino acids. In germline, CDR1 is SGHKS, CDR2 YYEKEE (reference sequence). The J segment lost 0 bases and the V segment lost 2 bases, leaving 1 base of the junction unmatched.

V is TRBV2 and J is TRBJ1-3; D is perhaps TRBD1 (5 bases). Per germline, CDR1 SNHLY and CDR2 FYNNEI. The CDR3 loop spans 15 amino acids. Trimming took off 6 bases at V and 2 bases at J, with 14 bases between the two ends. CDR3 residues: CASSYTSGPGNTIYF. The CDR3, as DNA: TGTGCCAGCAGCTACACCTCGGGGCCTGGAAACACCATATATTTT.

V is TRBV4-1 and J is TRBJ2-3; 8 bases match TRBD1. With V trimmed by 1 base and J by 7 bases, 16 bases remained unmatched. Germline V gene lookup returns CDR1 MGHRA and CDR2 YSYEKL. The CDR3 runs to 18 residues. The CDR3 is CASSQATRGDRYRNTQYF. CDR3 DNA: TGCGCCAGCAGCCAAGCAACCCGAGGGGACAGGTATAGGAATACGCAGTATTTT.

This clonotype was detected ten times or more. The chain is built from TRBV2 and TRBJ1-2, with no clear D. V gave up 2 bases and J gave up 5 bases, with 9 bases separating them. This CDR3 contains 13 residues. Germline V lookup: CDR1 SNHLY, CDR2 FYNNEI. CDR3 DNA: TGTGCCAGCAGTGAATGGGCGGATTATGGCTACACCTTC. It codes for CASSEWADYGYTF.

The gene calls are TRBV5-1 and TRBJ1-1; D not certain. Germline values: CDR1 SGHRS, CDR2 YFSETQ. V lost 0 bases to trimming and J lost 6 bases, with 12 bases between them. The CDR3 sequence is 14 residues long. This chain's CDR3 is CASSLVGGGAEAFF. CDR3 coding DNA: TGCGCCAGCAGCTTGGTTGGAGGTGGAGCTGAAGCTTTCTTT. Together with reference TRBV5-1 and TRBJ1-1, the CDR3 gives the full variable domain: KAGVTQTPRYLIKTRGQQVTLSCSPISGHRSVSWYQQTPGQGLQFLFEYFSETQRNKGNFPGRFSGRQFSNSRSEMNVSTLELGDSALYLCASSLVGGGAEAFFGQGTRLTVV.

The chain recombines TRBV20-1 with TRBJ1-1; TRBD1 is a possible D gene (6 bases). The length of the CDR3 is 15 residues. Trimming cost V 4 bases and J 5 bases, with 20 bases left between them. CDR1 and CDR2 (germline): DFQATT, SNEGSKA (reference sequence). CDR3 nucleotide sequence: TGCAGTGCTAACGGCGTTGACAGGAGGGCGACTGAAGCTTTCTTT. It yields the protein CSANGVDRRATEAFF.

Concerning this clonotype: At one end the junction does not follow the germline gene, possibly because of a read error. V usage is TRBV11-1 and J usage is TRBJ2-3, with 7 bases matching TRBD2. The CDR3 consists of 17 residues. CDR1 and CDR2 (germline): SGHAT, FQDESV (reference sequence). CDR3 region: CVSSLSVPSGYTDTQYF. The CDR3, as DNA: TGTGTCAGCAGCTTAAGCGTGCCTAGCGGTTACACAGATACGCAGTATTTT.

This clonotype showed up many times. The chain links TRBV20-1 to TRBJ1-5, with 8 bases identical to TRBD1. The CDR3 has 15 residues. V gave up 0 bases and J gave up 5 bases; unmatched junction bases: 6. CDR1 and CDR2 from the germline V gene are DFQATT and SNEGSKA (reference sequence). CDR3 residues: CSARDGGQGYQPQHF. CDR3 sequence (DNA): TGCAGTGCTAGAGACGGCGGACAGGGCTATCAGCCCCAGCATTTT.

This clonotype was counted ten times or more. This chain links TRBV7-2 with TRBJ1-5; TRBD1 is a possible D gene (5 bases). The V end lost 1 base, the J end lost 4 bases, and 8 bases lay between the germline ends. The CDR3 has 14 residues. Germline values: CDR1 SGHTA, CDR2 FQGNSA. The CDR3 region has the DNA TGTGCCAGCAGCTTAGGGAAGGGGAATCAGCCCCAGCATTTT. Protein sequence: CASSLGKGNQPQHF.

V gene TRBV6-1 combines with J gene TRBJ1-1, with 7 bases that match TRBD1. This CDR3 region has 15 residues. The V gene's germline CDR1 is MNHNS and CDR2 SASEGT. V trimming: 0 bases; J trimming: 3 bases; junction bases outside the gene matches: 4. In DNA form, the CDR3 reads TGTGCCAGCAGTGAAGCACTAGACAGGGACACTGAAGCTTTCTTT. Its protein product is CASSEALDRDTEAFF.

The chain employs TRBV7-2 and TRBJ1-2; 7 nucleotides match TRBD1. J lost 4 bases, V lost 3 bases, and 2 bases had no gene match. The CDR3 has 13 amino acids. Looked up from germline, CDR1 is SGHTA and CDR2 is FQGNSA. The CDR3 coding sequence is TGTGCCAGCAGCTTTCGACAGGGCTATGGCTACACCTTC. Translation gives CASSFRQGYGYTF.

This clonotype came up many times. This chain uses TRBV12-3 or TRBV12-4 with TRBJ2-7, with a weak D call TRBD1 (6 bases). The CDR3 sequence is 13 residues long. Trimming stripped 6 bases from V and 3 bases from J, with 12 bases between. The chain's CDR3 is CASSQGSHYEQYF. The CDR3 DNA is TGTGCCAGCAGCCAGGGGTCCCACTACGAGCAGTACTTC.

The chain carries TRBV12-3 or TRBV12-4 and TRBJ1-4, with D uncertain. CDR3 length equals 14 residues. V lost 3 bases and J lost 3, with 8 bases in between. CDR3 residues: CASSFSAANEKLFF. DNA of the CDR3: TGTGCCAGCAGTTTTTCCGCTGCTAATGAAAAACTGTTTTTT.

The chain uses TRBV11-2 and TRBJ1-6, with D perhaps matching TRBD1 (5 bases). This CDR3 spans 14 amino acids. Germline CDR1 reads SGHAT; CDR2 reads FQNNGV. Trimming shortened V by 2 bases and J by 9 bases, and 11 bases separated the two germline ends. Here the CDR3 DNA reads TGTGCCAGCAGCTTACGAGCGGGGGGTTCACCCCTCCACTTT. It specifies CASSLRAGGSPLHF.

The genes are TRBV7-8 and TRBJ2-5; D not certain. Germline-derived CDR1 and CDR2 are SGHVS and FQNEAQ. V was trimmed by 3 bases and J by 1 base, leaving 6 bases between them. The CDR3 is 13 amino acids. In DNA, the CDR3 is TGTGCCAGCAGCTTCGGTCCCCAAGAGACCCAGTACTTC. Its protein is CASSFGPQETQYF.

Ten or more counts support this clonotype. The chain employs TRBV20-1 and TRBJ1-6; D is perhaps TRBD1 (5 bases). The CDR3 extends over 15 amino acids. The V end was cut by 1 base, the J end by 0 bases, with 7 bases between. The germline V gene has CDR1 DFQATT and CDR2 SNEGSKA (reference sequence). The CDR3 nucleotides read TGCAGTGCTAGAGCAGGGAGCTCCTATAATTCACCCCTCCACTTT. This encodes CSARAGSSYNSPLHF.

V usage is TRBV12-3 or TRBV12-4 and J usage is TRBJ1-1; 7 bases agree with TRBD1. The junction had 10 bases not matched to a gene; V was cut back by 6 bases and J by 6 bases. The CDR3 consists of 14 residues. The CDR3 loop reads CASSSDRERPEAFF. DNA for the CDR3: TGTGCCAGCAGCTCCGACAGGGAGAGGCCTGAAGCTTTCTTT.